Listed here is a single TCR beta chain. Its specificity is unknown. When sampled, the donors appeared nominally healthy, though they likely had unrecorded immune exposures. The data are from a study of cytomegalovirus exposure and HLA in healthy donors. Study-level information: Ancestry clustering placed 70% to 90% of around 400 genotyped donors in the Caucasian-associated cluster. Findings and caveats of the study: Reports showed the classifier diagnosing cytomegalovirus status with high specificity and sensitivity. The authors reported that TCR beta sequences could predict HLA-A and HLA-B alleles. These predictions were accurate for most subjects in the first cohort.

PCR primers comprised 60 Vbeta and 13 Jbeta primers. Clones were read by immunoSEQ multiplex PCR, and TCRdb kept only the in-frame ones, dropping some. The sample consists of some 110,000 clones, approximately 77% of them appearing once. Sequencing used PBMCs. The sequence was collected from a man aged 50-60 years in good health and CMV-seropositive.

The DNA for the CDR3 is TGCGCCAGCAGCAGGGGGGATAGCGGGGCTAATGAGCAGTTCTTC. Translating it yields CASSRGDSGANEQFF. The chain is built from TRBV5-1 and TRBJ2-1; 8 positions match TRBD2. The CDR3 has 15 residues. Germline assignment: CDR1 SGHRS and CDR2 YFSETQ. V was pared by 4 bases and J by 7 bases, with 10 bases of the junction left unmatched.